The source of this T cell receptor (beta chain) is a study of blood T cell repertoires in COVID-19 (TCRdb year 2020). Describing the broader study: Samples covering the acute and convalescent phases of COVID-19 were provided by collaborators in the United States, Italy and Spain. The material from the prospective study consisted of cDNA or gDNA derived from T cells, B-cell-depleted T cells, or PBMCs. The dataset comprised deeply sampled blood TCRbeta repertoires from subjects exposed to, actively infected with, or recovered from COVID-19. The repertoires were released in a freely available public database meant as a resource for research on the immune response to SARS-CoV-2. The samples were drawn from the first 160 participants of the ongoing ImmuneRACE study and from under 1,500 subjects provided by 6 global collaborators. Sample metadata almost always included a de-identified subject ID, COVID-19 status, age in years and sex. HLA class I and class II types, where available, came from metadata supplied by the sample provider rather than from assay-based typing.

Whole blood was collected in K2EDTA tubes by collaborating institutions according to the institutions' own protocols. For TCRbeta analysis, collaborators shipped samples as frozen whole blood, isolated PBMCs, or DNA extracted from either of those sample types. TCRbeta CDR3 regions were amplified from genomic DNA by means of the immunoSEQ Assay, a bias-controlled multiplex PCR. The authors' pipeline ran thus. Nucleated cell counts per sample were estimated from amplification of reference gene primers within the assay. To quantify the absolute abundance of each unique TCRbeta CDR3 rearrangement, sequence reads were collapsed and filtered. For each sample, productive Simpson clonality was calculated as the square root of Simpson's diversity index over productive rearrangements. In TCRdb, the immuneACCESS table is reduced to in-frame sequences with V and J assigned. These tables do not hold every clone; where another copy was compared, an unresolved V gene accounts for under half, and the others remain unexplained. D and trimming were read from the DNA, whereas the V and J calls and clone size are those reported in that table. The sample profile shows roughly 43,000 clones; under 85% of them were found once. More than 9% of the sample is taken by the ten largest.

Spanning cysteine to phenylalanine, the CDR3 consists of 15 amino acids. This entry keeps only the CDR3 DNA: 45 bases, framed from base 1. The germline ends are 18 bases apart after V is trimmed by 4 bases and J by 4 bases. CDR1 and CDR2 are read off the germline V gene as SGHRS and YFSETQ. General findings and caveats noted by the study authors: How much clinical and demographic metadata was included differed by source and by participant, and the metadata was provided uncurated.

Of note for this clone: Its target antigen remains unknown. No quality values exist for individual bases; no much larger clone is one base distant. The sample carries other DNA sequences with the same CDR3.

Sequenced sample: peripheral blood. The V and J genes are TRBV5-1 and TRBJ2-7, and possibly TRBD2, on 7 matching bases. This receptor was obtained from a human donor in a cohort sampled during active COVID-19. The CDR3 corresponds to CASSRGGAEGYEQYF. The DNA sequence is TGCGCCAGCAGCCGAGGGGGGGCAGAAGGGTACGAGCAGTACTTC.